This T cell receptor (beta chain) is from a study of T cell repertoires in cytomegalovirus infection. Study summary: Evidence of both CMV infection and a matching HLA type came from public TCR beta signatures.

TCRdb recomputed calls from the reads with MiXCR, one row per CDR3 protein. The sample lists roughly 500,000 distinct CDR3 sequences, more than 15% occurring once. Comment on this clonotype: Its antigen is unknown.

Overall study findings and caveats: Clonotypes of TCR beta that were HLA-C-restricted and CMV-specific dominated the ex vivo response.

The sample taken for sequencing was CD8+ T cells from PBMCs. This sequence originates from a human donor in good health (CMV status not recorded). Some clones in this sample may be carry-over from other donors' samples.

The CDR3 nucleotides are TGTGCCTCAGCATGGGAAGCGGGCGGGAGGGTCTCAGATACGCAGTATTTT. Its protein product is CASAWEAGGRVSDTQYF. The chain carries TRBV28 and TRBJ2-3; 9 nucleotides align to TRBD2. V dropped 11 bases and J dropped 4; count of bases not matched to a gene: 19. The CDR3 has 17 residues. Germline assignment: CDR1 MDHEN and CDR2 SYDVKM.